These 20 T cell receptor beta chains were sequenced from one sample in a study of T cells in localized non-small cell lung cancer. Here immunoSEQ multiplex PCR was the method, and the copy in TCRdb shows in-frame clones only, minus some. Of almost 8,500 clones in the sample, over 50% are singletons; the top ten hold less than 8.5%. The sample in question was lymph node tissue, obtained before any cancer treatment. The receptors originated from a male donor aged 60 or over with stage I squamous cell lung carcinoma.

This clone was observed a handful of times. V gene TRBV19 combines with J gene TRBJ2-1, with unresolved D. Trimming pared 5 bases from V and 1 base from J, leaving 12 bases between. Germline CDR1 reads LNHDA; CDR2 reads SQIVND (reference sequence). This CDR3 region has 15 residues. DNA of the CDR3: TGTGCCAGTAGTTCCCCTCAAGAGTCCTACAATGAGCAGTTCTTC. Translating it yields CASSSPQESYNEQFF.

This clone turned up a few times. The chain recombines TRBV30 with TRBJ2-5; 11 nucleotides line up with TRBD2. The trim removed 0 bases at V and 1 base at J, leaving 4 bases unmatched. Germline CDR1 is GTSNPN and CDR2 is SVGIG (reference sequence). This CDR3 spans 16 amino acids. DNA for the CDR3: TGTGCCTGGAGTGTAATTAGCGGGGGGGTCCAAGAGACCCAGTACTTC. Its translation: CAWSVISGGVQETQYF.

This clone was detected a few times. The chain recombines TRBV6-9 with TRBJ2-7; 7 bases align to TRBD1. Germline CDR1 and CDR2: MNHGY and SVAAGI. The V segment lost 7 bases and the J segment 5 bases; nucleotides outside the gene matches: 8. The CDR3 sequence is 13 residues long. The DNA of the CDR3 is TGTGCCAGCACCCGCTACAGGGGCCACGAGCAGTACTTC. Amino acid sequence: CASTRYRGHEQYF.

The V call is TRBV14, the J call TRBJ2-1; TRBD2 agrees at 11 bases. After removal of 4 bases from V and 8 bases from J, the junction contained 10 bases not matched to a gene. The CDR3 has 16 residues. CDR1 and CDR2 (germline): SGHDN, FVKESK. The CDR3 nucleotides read TGTGCCAGCAGCCCTCCTTCGACTAGCGGGATCCATGAGCAGTTCTTC. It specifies CASSPPSTSGIHEQFF.

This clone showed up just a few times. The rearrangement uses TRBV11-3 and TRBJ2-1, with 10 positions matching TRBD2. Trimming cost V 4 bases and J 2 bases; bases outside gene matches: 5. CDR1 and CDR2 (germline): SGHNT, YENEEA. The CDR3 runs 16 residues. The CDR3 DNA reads TGTGCCAGCAGCTCTCCAGCGGGAGGGCCCTACAATGAGCAGTTCTTC. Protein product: CASSSPAGGPYNEQFF. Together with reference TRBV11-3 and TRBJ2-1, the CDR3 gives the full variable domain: EAGVVQSPRYKIIEKKQPVAFWCNPISGHNTLYWYLQNLGQGPELLIRYENEEAVDDSQLPKDRFSAERLKGVDSTLKIQPAELGDSAVYLCASSSPAGGPYNEQFFGPGTRLTVL.

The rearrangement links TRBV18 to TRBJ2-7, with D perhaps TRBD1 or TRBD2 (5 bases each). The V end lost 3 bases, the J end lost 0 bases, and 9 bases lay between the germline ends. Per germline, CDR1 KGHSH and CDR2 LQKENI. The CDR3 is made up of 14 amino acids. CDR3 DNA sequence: TGTGCCAGCTCACCGGGACGGAACTCCTACGAGCAGTACTTC. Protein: CASSPGRNSYEQYF.

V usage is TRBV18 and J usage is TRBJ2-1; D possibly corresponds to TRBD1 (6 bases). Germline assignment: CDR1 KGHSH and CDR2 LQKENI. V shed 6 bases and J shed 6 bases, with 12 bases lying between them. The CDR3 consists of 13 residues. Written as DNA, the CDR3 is TGTGCCAGCTCGCGACAACAGGGCAATGAGCAGTTCTTC. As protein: CASSRQQGNEQFF.

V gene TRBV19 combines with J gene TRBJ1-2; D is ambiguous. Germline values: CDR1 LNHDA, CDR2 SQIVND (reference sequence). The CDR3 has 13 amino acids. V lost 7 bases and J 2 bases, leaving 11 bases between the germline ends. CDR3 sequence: CASNYLGNYGYTF. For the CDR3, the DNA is TGTGCCAGTAATTATCTTGGGAACTATGGCTACACCTTC.

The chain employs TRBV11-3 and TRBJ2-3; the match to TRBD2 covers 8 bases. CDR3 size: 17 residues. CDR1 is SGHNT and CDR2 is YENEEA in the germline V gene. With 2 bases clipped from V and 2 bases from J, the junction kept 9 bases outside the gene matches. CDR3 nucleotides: TGTGCCAGCAGCTTAAAGGGAGCGGGAGTGATCACAGATACGCAGTATTTT. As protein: CASSLKGAGVITDTQYF.

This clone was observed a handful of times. The CDR3: CASSYPGQATYEQYF. The CDR3 DNA reads as TGCGCCAGCAGCTACCCGGGACAGGCAACCTACGAGCAGTACTTC. V usage is TRBV4-1 and J usage is TRBJ2-7; TRBD1 agrees at 8 bases. Germline values: CDR1 MGHRA, CDR2 YSYEKL. Germline trimming cut 5 bases from V and 2 bases from J; bases unmatched to any gene: 8. This CDR3 is 15 amino acids long.

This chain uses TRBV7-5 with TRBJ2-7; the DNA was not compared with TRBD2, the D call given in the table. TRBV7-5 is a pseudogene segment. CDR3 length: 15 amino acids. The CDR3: CASSLVSGSPYEQYF. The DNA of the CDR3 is TGTGCCAGCAGCTTAGTTAGCGGGAGTCCCTACGAGCAGTACTTC.

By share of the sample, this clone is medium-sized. The CDR3 protein is CASSQDIGASYEQYF. The CDR3, as DNA: TGCGCCAGCAGCCAAGATATTGGAGCCTCCTACGAGCAGTACTTC. The genes are TRBV4-1 and TRBJ2-7; D remains unclear. V was cut by 0 bases and J by 0 bases, with 9 bases left in between. This CDR3 spans 15 amino acids. Germline CDR1 MGHRA, CDR2 YSYEKL.

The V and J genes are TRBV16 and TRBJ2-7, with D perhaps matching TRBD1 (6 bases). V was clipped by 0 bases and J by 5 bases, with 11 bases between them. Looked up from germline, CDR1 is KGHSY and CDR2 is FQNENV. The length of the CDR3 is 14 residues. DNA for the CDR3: TGTGCCAGCAGCCAATCGATAACAGGGAACGAGCAGTACTTC. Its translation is CASSQSITGNEQYF.

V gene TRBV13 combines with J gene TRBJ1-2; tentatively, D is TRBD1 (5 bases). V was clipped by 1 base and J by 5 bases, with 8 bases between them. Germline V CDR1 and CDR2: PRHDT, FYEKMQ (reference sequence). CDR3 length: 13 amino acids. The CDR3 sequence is CASSLEGRYGYTF. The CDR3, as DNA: TGTGCCAGCAGCTTAGAGGGGAGATATGGCTACACCTTC.

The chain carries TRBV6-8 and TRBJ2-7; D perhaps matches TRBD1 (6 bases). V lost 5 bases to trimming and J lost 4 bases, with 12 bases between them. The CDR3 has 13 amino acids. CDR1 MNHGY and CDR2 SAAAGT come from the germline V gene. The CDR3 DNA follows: TGTGCCAGCAGTCGGACAGCCGGGTACGAGCAGTACTTC. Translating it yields CASSRTAGYEQYF.

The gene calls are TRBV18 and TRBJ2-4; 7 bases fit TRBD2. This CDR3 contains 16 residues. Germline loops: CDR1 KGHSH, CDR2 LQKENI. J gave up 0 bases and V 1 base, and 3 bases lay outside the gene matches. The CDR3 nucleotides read TGTGCCAGCTCACCACGGGGGGGTCTAGCCAAAAACATTCAGTACTTC. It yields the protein CASSPRGGLAKNIQYF.

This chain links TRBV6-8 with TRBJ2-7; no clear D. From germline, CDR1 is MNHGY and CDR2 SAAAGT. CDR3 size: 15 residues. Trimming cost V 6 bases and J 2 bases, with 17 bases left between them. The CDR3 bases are TGTGCCAGCAGCCAGAGAACCGTCGGCGCCTACGAGCAGTACTTC. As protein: CASSQRTVGAYEQYF.

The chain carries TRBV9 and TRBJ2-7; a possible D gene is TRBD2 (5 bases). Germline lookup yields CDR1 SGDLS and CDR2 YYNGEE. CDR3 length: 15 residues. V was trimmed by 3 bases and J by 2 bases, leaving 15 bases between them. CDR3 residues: CASSASSGYTYEQYF. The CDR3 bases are TGTGCCAGCAGCGCCTCGAGCGGATACACCTACGAGCAGTACTTC.

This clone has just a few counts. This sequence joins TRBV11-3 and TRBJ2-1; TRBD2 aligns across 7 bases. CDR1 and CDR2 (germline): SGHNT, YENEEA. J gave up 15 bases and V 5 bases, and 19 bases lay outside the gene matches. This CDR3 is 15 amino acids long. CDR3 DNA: TGTGCCAGCAGCCCGGACCCGGGACTACAAGGCCGTCTGTTCTTC. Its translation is CASSPDPGLQGRLFF.

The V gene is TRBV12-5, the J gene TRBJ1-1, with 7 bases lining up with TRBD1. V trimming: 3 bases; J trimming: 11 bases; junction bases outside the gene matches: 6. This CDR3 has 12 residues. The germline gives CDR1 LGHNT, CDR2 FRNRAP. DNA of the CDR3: TGTGCTAGTGGTTTACAGGGGCCTAGGGCTTTCTTT. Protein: CASGLQGPRAFF.